This T cell receptor beta chain emerged from a study of PD-L1 blockade in urothelial cancer. Whole-study context: Typically, measured as a median, blood samples had 141,255 T cells. The study's findings and limits: Durable-benefit patients showed greater tumor-associated blood clone expansion at 3 weeks.

Peripheral blood mononuclear cells were collected from every patient before and during treatment, yielding between 1 and 8 samples per patient. Per the germline V gene, CDR1 is SGDLS and CDR2 is YYNGEE. Trimming stripped 4 bases from V and 6 bases from J, with 16 bases between. CDR3 size: 15 residues. Note on this clone: Antigen specificity is unknown.

The table came from immunoSEQ multiplex PCR; TCRdb's copy has only in-frame clones and leaves some out. The data contain some 60,000 clones, 70% to 90% of them seen just once; the ten biggest clones take up roughly 2.9%. The rearrangement uses TRBV9 and TRBJ1-4; tentatively, D is TRBD1 (6 bases). The TCR comes from a man aged 45-60 years with urothelial cancer. The specimen was PBMCs, collected around atezolizumab (anti-PD-L1) treatment. The CDR3 loop is CASSPYRDFYEKLFF. The CDR3 DNA reads as TGTGCCAGCAGCCCCTACAGGGATTTCTATGAAAAACTGTTTTTT.